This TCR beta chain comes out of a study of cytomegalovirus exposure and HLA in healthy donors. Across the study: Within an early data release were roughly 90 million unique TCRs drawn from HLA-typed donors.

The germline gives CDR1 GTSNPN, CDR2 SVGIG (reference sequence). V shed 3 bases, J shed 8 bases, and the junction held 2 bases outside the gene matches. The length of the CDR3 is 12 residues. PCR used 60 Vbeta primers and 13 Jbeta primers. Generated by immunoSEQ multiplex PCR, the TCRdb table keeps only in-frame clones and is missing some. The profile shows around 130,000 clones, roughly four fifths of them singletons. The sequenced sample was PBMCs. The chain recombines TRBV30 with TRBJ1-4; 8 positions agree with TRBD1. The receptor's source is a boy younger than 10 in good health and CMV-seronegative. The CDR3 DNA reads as TGTGCCTGGAGGCAGGGGGCCGAAAAACTGTTTTTT. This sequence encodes CAWRQGAEKLFF.